These 28 T cell receptor beta chains originate from one sample sequenced in a study of sequential checkpoint blockade in melanoma. The assay was immunoSEQ multiplex PCR, and TCRdb's table has in-frame clones only and misses some. The data hold about 8,900 clones, with roughly 24% observed a single time. Treatment noted: randomized to nivolumab then ipilimumab (arm A) or the reverse (arm B). This material consisted of tumor tissue (inferred from file names), taken from a patient given nivolumab and ipilimumab in sequence. All receptors come from a human donor with melanoma.

This CDR3 is CSVLGGRGVLNTEAFF. The CDR3 nucleotides are TGCAGCGTTTTAGGAGGCCGGGGTGTACTAAACACTGAAGCTTTCTTT. The chain couples TRBV29-1 to TRBJ1-1, with unresolved D. From germline, CDR1 is SQVTM and CDR2 ANQGSEA. The CDR3 has 16 residues. The V and J ends lost 5 bases and 2 bases respectively, with 21 bases between them.

This clone has ten or more counts. The J gene is TRBJ1-5, the V gene TRBV6-8, with D hard to call. V was shortened by 6 bases and J by 5 bases, with 17 bases between the two germline ends. Germline V CDR1 and CDR2: MNHGY, SAAAGT. The CDR3 spans 15 residues. In nucleotides, the CDR3 is TGTGCCAGCAGCCTCTCGGTGCAAGGGCATCAGCCCCAGCATTTT. Translated: CASSLSVQGHQPQHF.

This clone was counted between two and nine times. CDR3 amino acids: CASGDRGPRPQHF. The CDR3 DNA is TGTGCCAGTGGGGACCGGGGACCCCGGCCCCAGCATTTT. This chain joins TRBV19 and TRBJ1-5, with a weak D call TRBD1 (5 bases). Trimming shortened V by 8 bases and J by 9 bases, and 17 bases separated the two germline ends. The length of the CDR3 is 13 residues. Germline V gives CDR1 LNHDA, CDR2 SQIVND (reference sequence).

This clone turned up a few times. Written as DNA, the CDR3 is TGTGCCAGCAGCTTGGGACTAGCGGGGGCCCCGGGCTCCTACGAGCAGTACTTC. This encodes CASSLGLAGAPGSYEQYF. The chain combines TRBV11-3 with TRBJ2-7, with 14 bases aligning to TRBD2. The CDR3 is 18 residues long. Germline CDR1 and CDR2: SGHNT and YENEEA. V dropped 3 bases and J dropped 0; count of bases not matched to a gene: 7. The entire variable domain, with the rest obtained from reference TRBV11-3 and TRBJ2-7, is as follows: EAGVVQSPRYKIIEKKQPVAFWCNPISGHNTLYWYLQNLGQGPELLIRYENEEAVDDSQLPKDRFSAERLKGVDSTLKIQPAELGDSAVYLCASSLGLAGAPGSYEQYFGPGTRLTVT.

This clone has a count of ten or more. The rearrangement uses TRBV11-3 and TRBJ1-6, with 9 bases that match TRBD1. The CDR3 loop spans 15 amino acids. Germline CDR1 SGHNT, CDR2 YENEEA. J was trimmed by 9 bases and V by 5 bases; bases with no gene match: 8. The CDR3 protein is CASSPGQGQGSPLHF. The CDR3 nucleotides are TGTGCCAGCAGCCCCGGACAGGGACAGGGTTCACCCCTCCACTTT.

The chain recombines TRBV7-6 with TRBJ2-1; tentative D call: TRBD1 (5 bases). The CDR3 is 16 amino acids. Trimming cost V 0 bases and J 4 bases, with 13 bases left between them. The germline V gene encodes CDR1 SGHVS and CDR2 FNYEAQ. CDR3 in DNA: TGTGCCAGCAGCTTAGCCCAGGGTGAATCATACAATGAGCAGTTCTTC. This encodes CASSLAQGESYNEQFF. The full variable domain, rest sourced from reference TRBV7-6 and TRBJ2-1, is GAGVSQSPRYKVTKRGQDVALRCDPISGHVSLYWYRQALGQGPEFLTYFNYEAQQDKSGLPNDRFSAERPEGSISTLTIQRTEQRDSAMYRCASSLAQGESYNEQFFGPGTRLTVL.

The chain links TRBV28 to TRBJ1-1; no firm D call. The CDR3 runs to 16 residues. Deletions cut 0 bases from V and 2 bases from J, with 13 bases between. The germline CDR1 and CDR2 sequences are MDHEN and SYDVKM. The CDR3 nucleotides are TGTGCCAGCAGTTTATGGGATCGGAGGAGAAACACTGAAGCTTTCTTT. Encoded protein: CASSLWDRRRNTEAFF.

The sample holds a few counts of this clone. The genes are TRBV11-3 and TRBJ1-3; TRBD1 agrees at 7 bases. This CDR3 region has 16 residues. V lost 3 bases to trimming and J lost 5 bases; unmatched junction nucleotides: 10. The V gene's germline CDR1 is SGHNT and CDR2 YENEEA. CDR3 amino acids: CASSLGDRGKRNTIYF. The CDR3 nucleotides read TGTGCCAGCAGCTTGGGGGACAGAGGGAAGAGAAACACCATATATTTT.

This clone has a handful of counts. The chain couples TRBV18 to TRBJ1-5; D is unclear. The V end was cut by 3 bases, the J end by 2 bases, with 17 bases between. The CDR3 has 17 residues. Germline CDR1 reads KGHSH; CDR2 reads LQKENI. The CDR3 DNA reads TGTGCCAGCTCACCCTCACCACCCAGGTTCGGCAATCAGCCCCAGCATTTT. Protein: CASSPSPPRFGNQPQHF.

About this clone: Other nucleotide sequences from this sample produce the same CDR3. CDR3 in amino acids: CASSYRGAGSPLHF. CDR3 sequence (DNA): TGTGCCAGCAGTTACCGGGGGGCCGGATCACCCCTCCACTTT. This rearrangement joins TRBV6-8 to TRBJ1-6; D perhaps matches TRBD1 (6 bases). Germline V lookup: CDR1 MNHGY, CDR2 SAAAGT. This CDR3 has 14 residues. V was pared by 2 bases and J by 10 bases, with 12 bases between.

In its sample, this clone is medium-sized (0.01 to 0.1%). The chain couples TRBV6-8 to TRBJ2-1, with D perhaps matching TRBD2 (5 bases). With 5 bases removed from V and 6 bases from J, the gap between germline ends came to 11 bases. The V gene's germline CDR1 is MNHGY and CDR2 SAAAGT. CDR3 size: 13 residues. CDR3 sequence: CASSAVGGNEQFF. CDR3 DNA sequence: TGTGCCAGCAGTGCTGTAGGAGGCAATGAGCAGTTCTTC.

The V call is TRBV19, the J call TRBJ2-1; TRBD1 agrees at 8 bases. V trimming: 4 bases; J trimming: 2 bases; junction bases outside the gene matches: 4. The germline gives CDR1 LNHDA, CDR2 SQIVND (reference sequence). This CDR3 is built from 15 residues. CDR3 sequence (DNA): TGTGCCAGTAGTACCGCACAGGGGGCCTACAATGAGCAGTTCTTC. It yields the protein CASSTAQGAYNEQFF.

The V and J genes are TRBV6-8 and TRBJ1-3; tentative D call: TRBD1 (5 bases). Germline V gene data show CDR1 as MNHGY and CDR2 as SAAAGT. The CDR3 totals 14 residues. Trimming removed 5 bases from V and 0 bases from J, with 8 bases in between. The CDR3 loop reads CASSAGTSGNTIYF. In nucleotides, the CDR3 is TGTGCCAGCAGTGCCGGGACCTCTGGAAACACCATATATTTT.

The chain combines TRBV28 with TRBJ1-3, with unresolved D. CDR1 is MDHEN and CDR2 is SYDVKM in the germline V gene. V lost 4 bases, J lost 0 bases, and 10 bases lay in between. The CDR3 contains 15 residues. CDR3 DNA: TGTGCCAGCAGTTCCCATGGGCTCTCTGGAAACACCATATATTTT. Translating it yields CASSSHGLSGNTIYF.

In regard to this clone: The junction does not match germline at one end; this may be a read error. The chain employs TRBV28 and TRBJ2-3, with 12 bases aligning to TRBD1. CDR1 and CDR2 from the germline V gene are MDHEN and SYDVKM. CDR3 length: 14 residues. CDR3 residues: CASGGTGGTDTQYF. CDR3 sequence (DNA): TGTGCCAGCGGGGGGACAGGGGGCACGGATACGCAGTATTTT.

This clone was observed a handful of times. The chain links TRBV6-8 to TRBJ2-1; D not certain. This CDR3 has 14 residues. The V end was cut by 4 bases, the J end by 3 bases, with 10 bases between. Germline-derived CDR1 and CDR2 are MNHGY and SAAAGT. In nucleotides, the CDR3 is TGTGCCAGCAGTTTTATCACCGTCTACAATGAGCAGTTCTTC. Its protein product is CASSFITVYNEQFF.

The chain uses TRBV6-8 and TRBJ1-1; unclear D gene. Trimming left V 3 bases short and J 2 bases short, with 16 bases between. There are 16 residues in the CDR3. The germline V gene has CDR1 MNHGY and CDR2 SAAAGT. DNA of the CDR3: TGTGCCAGCAGTTATGGCAGGTTCCCACTAAACACTGAAGCTTTCTTT. Residues: CASSYGRFPLNTEAFF.

J is TRBJ1-5 and V is TRBV28, with 9 positions matching TRBD1. CDR1 MDHEN and CDR2 SYDVKM come from the germline V gene. CDR3 size: 18 residues. Trimming at V came to 5 bases and at J to 0 bases, leaving 11 bases not matched to a gene. The CDR3 bases are TGTGCCAGCAGTCCGACTGGGACAGGGACAGCTAGCAATCAGCCCCAGCATTTT. This encodes CASSPTGTGTASNQPQHF. Drawing the rest from reference TRBV28 and TRBJ1-5, the complete variable domain is DVKVTQSSRYLVKRTGEKVFLECVQDMDHENMFWYRQDPGLGLRLIYFSYDVKMKEKGDIPEGYSVSREKKERFSLILESASTNQTSMYLCASSPTGTGTASNQPQHFGDGTRLSIL.

This sequence joins TRBV13 and TRBJ2-5; TRBD2 matches at 10 bases. With 0 bases clipped from V and 0 bases from J, the junction kept 13 bases outside the gene matches. Germline V lookup: CDR1 PRHDT, CDR2 FYEKMQ (reference sequence). The CDR3 is made up of 20 amino acids. The DNA for the CDR3 is TGTGCCAGCAGCTTAGGTTCCCTAGCGGGGGCATTTGCTTACCAAGAGACCCAGTACTTC. This codes for CASSLGSLAGAFAYQETQYF.

This clone was found a few times. The genes are TRBV15 and TRBJ2-1; D ambiguous. Germline values: CDR1 LNHNV, CDR2 YYDKDF (reference sequence). V lost 0 bases, J lost 2 bases, and 8 bases lay in between. The CDR3 is 15 amino acids. This CDR3 is CATSREFGAYNEQFF. DNA for the CDR3: TGTGCCACCAGCAGAGAGTTCGGAGCCTACAATGAGCAGTTCTTC.

V is TRBV28 and J is TRBJ1-5; 7 nucleotides agree with TRBD1. J was trimmed by 0 bases and V by 10 bases; bases with no gene match: 9. The germline gives CDR1 MDHEN, CDR2 SYDVKM. This CDR3 has 15 residues. In DNA, the CDR3 is TGTGCCACCTCCGGGACAGCATATAGCAATCAGCCCCAGCATTTT. Protein product: CATSGTAYSNQPQHF.

This rearrangement joins TRBV6-8 to TRBJ2-3; 8 bases line up with TRBD2. The V gene end was trimmed by 8 bases and the J gene end by 1 base; junction bases not matched to a gene: 11. CDR1 and CDR2 (germline): MNHGY, SAAAGT. The CDR3 totals 16 residues. The CDR3 nucleotides are TGTGCCAGCCGTGGGAGACTAGCGAGCGGCACAGATACGCAGTATTTT. Translated, it gives CASRGRLASGTDTQYF.

The CDR3 here is CASSLDGGYGEAFF. The CDR3 nucleotides read TGCGCCAGCAGCTTGGACGGGGGTTATGGTGAAGCTTTCTTT. The chain uses TRBV5-1 and TRBJ1-1, with D maybe TRBD1 (5 bases). V lost 0 bases to trimming and J lost 7 bases, with 13 bases between them. From germline, CDR1 is SGHRS and CDR2 YFSETQ. The CDR3 is made up of 14 amino acids.

This clone was counted only a few times. The chain uses TRBV6-8 and TRBJ2-2; D remains unclear. Trimming stripped 4 bases from V and 7 bases from J, with 13 bases between. Per the germline V gene, CDR1 is MNHGY and CDR2 is SAAAGT. CDR3 length equals 14 residues. CDR3 sequence reads: CASSWVPYLGELFF. The CDR3 nucleotides are TGTGCCAGCAGTTGGGTACCTTACCTCGGGGAGCTGTTTTTT.

The chain employs TRBV25-1 and TRBJ2-5; a possible D gene is TRBD1 (6 bases). The germline gives CDR1 MGHDK, CDR2 SYGVNS. The germline V and J ends were trimmed by 3 bases and 3 bases, with 23 bases remaining between them. The CDR3 loop spans 18 amino acids. The chain's CDR3 is CASSDSPGTPVQEETQYF. The CDR3 DNA follows: TGTGCCAGCAGTGATTCTCCCGGGACACCTGTTCAAGAAGAGACCCAGTACTTC.

The rearrangement uses TRBV1 and TRBJ1-2. TRBV1 has pseudogene status. The CDR3 sequence is 14 residues long. The chain's CDR3 is CASSSSTGAYGYTF. The CDR3 DNA reads TGCGCCAGCAGCTCCTCTACGGGGGCCTATGGCTACACCTTC.

V and J are TRBV18 and TRBJ1-4, with D possibly matching TRBD1 (5 bases). CDR3 length: 15 amino acids. CDR1 and CDR2 (germline): KGHSH, LQKENI. The germline V and J ends were trimmed by 4 bases and 6 bases, with 15 bases remaining between them. CDR3 nucleotide sequence: TGTGCCAGCTCACTGACAGCAGATTTCGATGAAAAACTGTTTTTT. Its translation: CASSLTADFDEKLFF.

This clone was counted a few times. The chain carries TRBV19 and TRBJ2-3; D unclear. CDR3 length: 15 amino acids. Germline V lookup: CDR1 LNHDA, CDR2 SQIVND (reference sequence). V lost 7 bases and J lost 1, with 15 bases in between. This CDR3 is CASTPSVWGTDTQYF. Here the CDR3 DNA reads TGTGCCAGTACCCCCTCCGTTTGGGGCACAGATACGCAGTATTTT.